This TCR beta chain is drawn from a study of blood T cells in healthy people across ages. Study observations and caveats: The donors' CMV status was not determined, possibly confounding changes in expanded clonotypes. Because sorting was not performed, PBMCs prevented conclusive naive versus antigen-experienced comparison.

Comment on this clonotype: As yet, its antigen is unknown.

Alongside a J-beta primer mix, a sample-barcoded 5' primer served in a second PCR lasting 7 to 11 cycles. TCRdb re-derived calls from the 5' RACE reads in MiXCR, one entry per CDR3 protein. The table has fewer than 1 million distinct CDR3 sequences, 40% to 50% seen once. This receptor was taken from a man between 60 and 70 years old in good health. The specimen was blood.

CDR3 sequence: CASRATSLYEQYF. The CDR3 nucleotides are TGTGCCAGCAGGGCGACAAGTCTCTACGAGCAGTACTTC. J is TRBJ2-7 and V is TRBV6-2 or TRBV6-3, with unresolved D. This CDR3 has 13 amino acids. Between the trimmed V and J ends, which lost 6 bases and 3 bases, there was a span of 12 bases. The germline V gene encodes CDR1 MNHEY and CDR2 SVGEGT.